This T cell receptor (beta chain) emerged from a study of Ad26.COV2.S vaccination and SARS-CoV-2 variants. Study in general: The Ad26.COV2.S arm of the COV1001 trial was where the donor was placed.

The CDR3 loop spans 16 amino acids. Unmatched junction bases numbered 12, after V lost 4 bases and J lost 3 bases. Germline lookup yields CDR1 SGHKS and CDR2 YYEKEE (reference sequence). Described treatment: roughly 19 received Ad26.COV2.S at low or high dose, single or two shots; 5 received placebo; per-sample allocation not given. After the first vaccine or placebo injection, samples were drawn on day 63. Sequencing used immunoSEQ multiplex PCR; TCRdb keeps in-frame clones, though not all of them. In the table there are about 350,000 clones, about nine tenths of which are singletons. The TCR originated in a person between 18 and 65 years old who received the Ad26.COV2.S COVID-19 vaccine or a placebo. Sequenced here: peripheral blood, sampled in a trial of Ad26.COV2.S vaccine versus placebo. This chain connects TRBV5-5 to TRBJ1-1, with 7 bases lining up with TRBD1. The CDR3 bases are TGTGCCAGCAGCGGGGGGTTTGGACAGGATCACACTGAAGCTTTCTTT. Translating it yields CASSGGFGQDHTEAFF. Together with reference TRBV5-5 and TRBJ1-1, the CDR3 gives the full variable domain: DAGVTQSPTHLIKTRGQQVTLRCSPISGHKSVSWYQQVLGQGPQFIFQYYEKEERGRGNFPDRFSARQFPNYSSELNVNALLLGDSALYLCASSGGFGQDHTEAFFGQGTRLTVV.